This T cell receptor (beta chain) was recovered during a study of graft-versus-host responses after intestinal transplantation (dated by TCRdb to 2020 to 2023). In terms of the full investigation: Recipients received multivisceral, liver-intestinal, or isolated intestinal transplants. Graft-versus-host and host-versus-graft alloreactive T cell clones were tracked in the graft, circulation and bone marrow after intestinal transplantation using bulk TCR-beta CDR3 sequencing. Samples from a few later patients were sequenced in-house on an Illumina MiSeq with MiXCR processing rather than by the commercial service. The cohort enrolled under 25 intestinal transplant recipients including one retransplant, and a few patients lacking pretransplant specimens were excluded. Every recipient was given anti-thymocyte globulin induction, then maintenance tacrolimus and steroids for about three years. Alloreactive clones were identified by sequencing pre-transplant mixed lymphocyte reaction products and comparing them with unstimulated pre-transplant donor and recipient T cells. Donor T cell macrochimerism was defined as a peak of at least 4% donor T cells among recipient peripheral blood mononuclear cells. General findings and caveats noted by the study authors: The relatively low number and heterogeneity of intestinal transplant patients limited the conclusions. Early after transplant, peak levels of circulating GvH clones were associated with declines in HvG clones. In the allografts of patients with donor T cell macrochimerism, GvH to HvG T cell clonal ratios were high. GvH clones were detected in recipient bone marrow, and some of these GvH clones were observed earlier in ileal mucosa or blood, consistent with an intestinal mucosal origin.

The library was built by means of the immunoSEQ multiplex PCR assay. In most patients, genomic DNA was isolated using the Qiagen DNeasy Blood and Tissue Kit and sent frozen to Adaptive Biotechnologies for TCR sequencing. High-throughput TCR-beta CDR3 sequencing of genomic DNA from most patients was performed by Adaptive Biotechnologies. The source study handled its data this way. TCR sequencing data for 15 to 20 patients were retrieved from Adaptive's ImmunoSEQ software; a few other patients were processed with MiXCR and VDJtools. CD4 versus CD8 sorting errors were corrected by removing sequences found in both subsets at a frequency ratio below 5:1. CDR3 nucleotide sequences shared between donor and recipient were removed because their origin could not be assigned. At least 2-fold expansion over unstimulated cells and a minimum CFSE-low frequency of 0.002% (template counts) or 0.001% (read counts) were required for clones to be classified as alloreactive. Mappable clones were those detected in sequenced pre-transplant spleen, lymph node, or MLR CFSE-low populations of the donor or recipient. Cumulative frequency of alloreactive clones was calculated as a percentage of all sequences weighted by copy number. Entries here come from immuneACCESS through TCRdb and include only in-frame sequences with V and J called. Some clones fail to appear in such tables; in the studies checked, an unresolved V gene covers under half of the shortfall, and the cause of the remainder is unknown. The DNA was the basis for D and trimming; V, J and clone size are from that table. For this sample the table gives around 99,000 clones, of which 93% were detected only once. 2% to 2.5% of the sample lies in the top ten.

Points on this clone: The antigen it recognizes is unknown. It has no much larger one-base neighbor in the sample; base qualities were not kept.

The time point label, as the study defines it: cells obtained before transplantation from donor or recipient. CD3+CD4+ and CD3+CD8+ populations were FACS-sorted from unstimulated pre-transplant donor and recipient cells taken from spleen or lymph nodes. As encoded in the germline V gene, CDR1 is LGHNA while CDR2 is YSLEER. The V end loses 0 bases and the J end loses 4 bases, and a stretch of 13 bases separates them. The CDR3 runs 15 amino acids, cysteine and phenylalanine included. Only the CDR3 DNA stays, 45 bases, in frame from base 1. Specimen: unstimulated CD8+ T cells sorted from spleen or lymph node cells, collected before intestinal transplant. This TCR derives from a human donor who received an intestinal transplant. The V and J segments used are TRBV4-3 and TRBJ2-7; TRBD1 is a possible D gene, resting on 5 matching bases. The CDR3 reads CASSQERQGLYEQYF. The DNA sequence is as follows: TGCGCCAGCAGCCAAGAACGGCAGGGATTATACGAGCAGTACTTC.